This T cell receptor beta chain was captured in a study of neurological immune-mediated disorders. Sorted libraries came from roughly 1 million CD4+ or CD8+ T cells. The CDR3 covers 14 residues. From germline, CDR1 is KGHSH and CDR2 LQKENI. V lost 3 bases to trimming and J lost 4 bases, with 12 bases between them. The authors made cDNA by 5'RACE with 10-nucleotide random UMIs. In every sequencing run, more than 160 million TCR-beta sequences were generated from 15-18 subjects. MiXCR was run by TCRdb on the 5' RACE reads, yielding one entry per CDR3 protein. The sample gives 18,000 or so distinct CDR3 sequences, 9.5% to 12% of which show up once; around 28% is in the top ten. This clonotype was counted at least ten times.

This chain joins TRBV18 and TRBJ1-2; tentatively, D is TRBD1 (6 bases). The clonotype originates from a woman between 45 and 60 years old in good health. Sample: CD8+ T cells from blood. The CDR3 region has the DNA TGTGCCAGCTCACCGCAGAGGGGGGTCTATGGCTACACCTTC. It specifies CASSPQRGVYGYTF.